This record covers a single TCR beta chain. Clones were read by immunoSEQ multiplex PCR, and TCRdb kept only the in-frame ones, dropping some. The sample carries about 500,000 clones, less than 90% recorded once. This record belongs to a study of blood T cell repertoires in COVID-19. The overall study: COVID-19 samples, acute and convalescent, were from the United States, Italy and Spain. Nucleic acid was either cDNA or gDNA, and it came from T cells, B-cell-depleted T cells, or PBMCs.

Germline loops: CDR1 SGHRS, CDR2 YFSETQ. Between the trimmed V and J ends, which lost 0 bases and 7 bases, there was a span of 13 bases. CDR3 length equals 14 residues. One Seattle source followed patients from active infection through their disease course. The sequence was obtained from a woman between 50 and 59 years old with COVID-19, enrolled during active disease. The V call is TRBV5-1, the J call TRBJ1-1; D remains unclear. Source material: peripheral blood. The CDR3 nucleotides read TGCGCCAGCAGCTTGGACAGCTACACGGATGAAGCTTTCTTT. Translated, it gives CASSLDSYTDEAFF.